These 32 T cell receptor beta chains came from one sample sequenced in a study of control samples from healthy donors and cancer patients. TCRdb keeps only in-frame clones here, not all; method: immunoSEQ multiplex PCR. The table has about 410,000 clones, about nine tenths seen once; the top ten hold around 6.5%. The sequenced sample consisted of PBMCs. The receptors come from a man in his forties with head and neck cancer.

The gene calls are TRBV13 and TRBJ2-7; either TRBD1 or TRBD2 may supply D (5 bases each). Per the germline V gene, CDR1 is PRHDT and CDR2 is FYEKMQ (reference sequence). The V and J ends lost 6 bases and 1 base respectively, with 13 bases between them. This CDR3 region has 14 residues. The CDR3 bases are TGTGCCAGCAGAAAAAGAGGGACGTCCTACGAGCAGTACTTC. As protein: CASRKRGTSYEQYF.

CDR3 sequence: CASSSNRGWLETSNYGYTF. The DNA for the CDR3 is TGCGCCAGCAGCTCCAACAGGGGATGGTTGGAGACCTCTAACTATGGCTACACCTTC. This chain links TRBV5-1 with TRBJ1-2; 7 positions match TRBD1. CDR1 and CDR2 (germline): SGHRS, YFSETQ. The CDR3 totals 19 residues. Trimming at V came to 3 bases and at J to 0 bases, leaving 17 bases not matched to a gene.

This clone was observed once. The chain combines TRBV18 with TRBJ2-7; TRBD1 matches at 8 bases. V gave up 2 bases and J gave up 5 bases; unmatched junction bases: 8. Germline V lookup: CDR1 KGHSH, CDR2 LQKENI. CDR3 length equals 15 residues. CDR3 nucleotide sequence: TGTGCCAGCTCACCAGGGCAGGGGGCGAGGAACGAGCAGTACTTC. Protein: CASSPGQGARNEQYF.

As concerns this clone: The sample carries other DNA sequences with the same CDR3. The rearrangement links TRBV11-3 to TRBJ2-3; D ambiguous. The CDR3 spans 14 residues. The V gene's germline CDR1 is SGHNT and CDR2 YENEEA. V lost 1 base, J lost 1 base, and 6 bases lay in between. The CDR3 is CASSLGRGTDTQYF. The DNA for the CDR3 is TGTGCCAGCAGCTTAGGCCGCGGCACAGATACGCAGTATTTT.

The chain is built from TRBV7-2 and TRBJ2-7, with 7 bases that match TRBD2. This CDR3 has 14 amino acids. CDR1 is SGHTA and CDR2 is FQGNSA in the germline V gene. V was clipped by 5 bases and J by 6 bases; unmatched bases: 10. CDR3 DNA sequence: TGTGCCAGCAGCCCCCCAGCGGGGCGCGGCGAGCAGTACTTC. This gives the protein CASSPPAGRGEQYF.

The chain recombines TRBV29-1 with TRBJ2-5; TRBD1 matches 7 bases. J gave up 1 base and V 4 bases, and 6 bases lay outside the gene matches. This CDR3 region has 14 residues. Germline CDR1 SQVTM, CDR2 ANQGSEA. This chain's CDR3 is CSVVEGARQETQYF. In DNA, the CDR3 is TGCAGCGTTGTCGAGGGGGCGCGCCAAGAGACCCAGTACTTC.

Comments on this clone: The junction departs from the called germline gene at one end, perhaps through a read error. The CDR3 bases are TGTGCCAGCAGTGAATACTCTGGGTCAGGACGACACTTC. Its protein is CASSEYSGSGRHF. V is TRBV25-1 and J is TRBJ2-7; no clear D gene. Per the germline V gene, CDR1 is MGHDK and CDR2 is SYGVNS. The CDR3 covers 13 residues.

CDR3 in DNA: TGCAGCGCCAGACAGGATACGGGGAGCGAGCAGTACTTC. The encoded protein is CSARQDTGSEQYF. The J gene is TRBJ2-7, the V gene TRBV29-1; TRBD1 is a possible D gene (6 bases). Germline V gene lookup returns CDR1 SQVTM and CDR2 ANQGSEA. Trimming took off 7 bases at V and 6 bases at J, with 19 bases between the two ends. The CDR3 loop spans 13 amino acids.

J is TRBJ2-7 and V is TRBV28, with D perhaps matching TRBD2 (7 bases). The V gene's germline CDR1 is MDHEN and CDR2 SYDVKM. The CDR3 loop spans 15 amino acids. V shed 6 bases and J shed 3 bases, with 18 bases lying between them. Written as DNA, the CDR3 is TGTGCCAGCAGCCCCCGGGGGGACATCCACTACGAGCAGTACTTC. It is translated as CASSPRGDIHYEQYF.

This clone was observed once. The rearrangement links TRBV20-1 to TRBJ2-2, with unresolved D. From germline, CDR1 is DFQATT and CDR2 SNEGSKA (reference sequence). Trimming removed 3 bases from V and 3 bases from J, with 11 bases in between. This CDR3 contains 14 residues. This CDR3 is CSASTGIHTGELFF. CDR3 in DNA: TGCAGTGCTAGTACTGGTATTCACACCGGGGAGCTGTTTTTT.

This chain uses TRBV24-1 with TRBJ2-1, with D tentatively TRBD2 (5 bases). Germline CDR1 and CDR2: KGHDR and SFDVKD. The V end was cut by 6 bases, the J end by 0 bases, with 11 bases between. The CDR3 extends over 15 amino acids. Here the CDR3 DNA reads TGTGCCACCAGTCTGGCGGCGGGCTCCTACAATGAGCAGTTCTTC. Translating gives CATSLAAGSYNEQFF.

The chain is built from TRBV5-5 and TRBJ2-7; D may be TRBD2 (6 bases). Germline loops: CDR1 SGHKS, CDR2 YYEKEE (reference sequence). Trimming stripped 3 bases from V and 7 bases from J, with 23 bases between. This CDR3 is built from 16 residues. The CDR3 reads CASSSRPGTGVEEQYF. CDR3 in DNA: TGTGCCAGCAGCTCCCGACCCGGGACGGGAGTGGAAGAGCAGTACTTC.

V usage is TRBV11-3 and J usage is TRBJ1-1; tentatively, D is TRBD1 (5 bases). V lost 5 bases and J lost 3, with 13 bases in between. The CDR3 extends over 14 amino acids. Germline V CDR1 and CDR2: SGHNT, YENEEA. This chain's CDR3 is CASSPQRGDTEAFF. CDR3 DNA sequence: TGTGCCAGCAGCCCTCAACGGGGCGACACTGAAGCTTTCTTT.

The chain carries TRBV5-6 and TRBJ2-7, with TRBD1 identical over 7 bases. J was trimmed by 1 base and V by 4 bases; bases with no gene match: 8. CDR1 SGHDT and CDR2 YYEEEE come from the germline V gene. The CDR3 totals 15 residues. CDR3 sequence (DNA): TGTGCCAGCAGCCGTGGGACAGTGTTATCCTACGAGCAGTACTTC. It specifies CASSRGTVLSYEQYF.

V and J are TRBV24-1 and TRBJ1-2; D gene ambiguous. CDR1 KGHDR and CDR2 SFDVKD come from the germline V gene. Deletions cut 4 bases from V and 4 bases from J, with 9 bases between. There are 13 residues in the CDR3. The CDR3 region has the DNA TGTGCCACCAGTGACAAAGAAGGCTATGGCTACACCTTC. This translates into CATSDKEGYGYTF.

This clone came up a few times. The chain couples TRBV5-4 to TRBJ1-2, with a tentative D call TRBD1 (6 bases). This CDR3 has 15 residues. Germline values: CDR1 SGHNT, CDR2 YYREEE (reference sequence). The V gene lost 4 bases and the J gene lost 4 bases, with 17 bases spanning the gap. The CDR3 reads CASSPEGGESYGYTF. In DNA form, the CDR3 reads TGTGCCAGCAGCCCGGAGGGGGGCGAGAGCTATGGCTACACCTTC.

As to this clone: Distinct nucleotide sequences in the sample also encode this CDR3. This sequence joins TRBV27 and TRBJ2-7, with 7 bases fitting TRBD1. There are 13 residues in the CDR3. Germline CDR1 MNHEY, CDR2 SMNVEV (reference sequence). V trimming: 6 bases; J trimming: 2 bases; junction bases outside the gene matches: 4. The CDR3 here is CASSGRGTYEQYF. The CDR3, as DNA: TGTGCCAGCAGCGGCAGGGGGACCTACGAGCAGTACTTC.

The gene calls are TRBV28 and TRBJ2-2; 7 nucleotides match TRBD1. The CDR3 contains 15 residues. The germline V gene encodes CDR1 MDHEN and CDR2 SYDVKM. V was pared by 5 bases and J by 2 bases, with 5 bases of the junction left unmatched. CDR3 protein: CASSPRQGNTGELFF. DNA for the CDR3: TGTGCCAGCAGTCCGAGACAGGGAAACACCGGGGAGCTGTTTTTT.

V and J are TRBV4-1 and TRBJ1-6, with D unresolved. The CDR3 is 22 residues long. Trimming stripped 0 bases from V and 0 bases from J, with 24 bases between. The germline gives CDR1 MGHRA, CDR2 YSYEKL. The CDR3 sequence is CASSQDQFPALALDSYNSPLHF. CDR3 coding DNA: TGCGCCAGCAGCCAAGATCAATTTCCCGCGCTGGCTTTGGACTCCTATAATTCACCCCTCCACTTT.

This rearrangement joins TRBV28 to TRBJ2-1, with D unresolved. V shed 10 bases and J shed 0 bases, with 13 bases lying between them. The CDR3 loop spans 14 amino acids. Germline CDR1 reads MDHEN; CDR2 reads SYDVKM. CDR3 bases: TGTGCCACCATAGACGAGCGCTCCTACAATGAGCAGTTCTTC. This codes for CATIDERSYNEQFF.

CDR3 sequence (DNA): TGCGCCAGCAGCCCCCTCGGGGCAGTCCGCACAGATACGCAGTATTTT. Amino acids: CASSPLGAVRTDTQYF. This chain links TRBV23-1 with TRBJ2-3; D tentatively fits TRBD1 or TRBD2 (5 bases each). TRBV23-1 is recorded as an ORF, its role being uncertain. This CDR3 has 16 amino acids. Trimming removed 6 bases at V and 1 base at J, with 17 bases between.

The chain uses TRBV6-5 and TRBJ1-1; D unresolved. The germline gives CDR1 MNHEY, CDR2 SVGAGI. The CDR3 extends over 16 amino acids. Trimming stripped 2 bases from V and 9 bases from J, with 22 bases between. The DNA for the CDR3 is TGTGCCAGCAGTTACCTCTTAGGAGCCCAGACTAGTAAAGCTTTCTTT. It codes for CASSYLLGAQTSKAFF.

The CDR3 DNA reads TGTGCCAGCAGTCCCAGTGTGGGACAGGGGGTCAATGAGCAGTTCTTC. Protein: CASSPSVGQGVNEQFF. The chain employs TRBV25-1 and TRBJ2-1, with 11 positions matching TRBD1. Germline lookup yields CDR1 MGHDK and CDR2 SYGVNS. V trimming: 5 bases; J trimming: 6 bases; junction bases outside the gene matches: 9. There are 16 residues in the CDR3.

V and J are TRBV6-5 and TRBJ1-5, with TRBD1 identical over 7 bases. This CDR3 comprises 13 residues. Germline V lookup: CDR1 MNHEY, CDR2 SVGAGI. J gave up 9 bases and V 8 bases, and 10 bases lay outside the gene matches. CDR3 residues: CASADRVSRPQHF. DNA for the CDR3: TGTGCCAGCGCCGACAGGGTGTCGCGGCCCCAGCATTTT.

Concerning this clone: This sample includes further DNA sequences coding for the same CDR3. The V gene is TRBV29-1, the J gene TRBJ2-7; 10 bases align to TRBD1. The CDR3 loop spans 12 amino acids. Germline V lookup: CDR1 SQVTM, CDR2 ANQGSEA. Unmatched junction bases numbered 2, after V lost 6 bases and J lost 3 bases. The CDR3 DNA is TGCAGCGTCAGGACAGGGGGCTACGAGCAGTACTTC. Protein sequence: CSVRTGGYEQYF.

V and J are TRBV27 and TRBJ1-1; D unresolved. CDR3 size: 12 residues. Germline V gene sequence: CDR1 MNHEY, CDR2 SMNVEV (reference sequence). Trimming took 10 bases from V and 4 from J, leaving 13 bases between them. The CDR3 DNA is TGTGCCACTACTGATGGTAGCACTGAAGCTTTCTTT. Its translation is CATTDGSTEAFF.

For this clone: Within the sample, other DNA sequences also encode this same CDR3. The chain carries TRBV28 and TRBJ1-5; no definite D call. CDR3 length: 11 amino acids. Germline CDR1 MDHEN, CDR2 SYDVKM. V was cut by 8 bases and J by 9 bases, with 11 bases left in between. The CDR3 loop is CASDGRGPQHF. The CDR3 DNA reads as TGTGCCAGCGACGGTCGGGGGCCCCAGCATTTT. Variable domain in full (rest from reference TRBV28 and TRBJ1-5): DVKVTQSSRYLVKRTGEKVFLECVQDMDHENMFWYRQDPGLGLRLIYFSYDVKMKEKGDIPEGYSVSREKKERFSLILESASTNQTSMYLCASDGRGPQHFGDGTRLSIL.

V gene TRBV27 combines with J gene TRBJ2-1; 13 nucleotides match TRBD2. The J segment lost 6 bases and the V segment lost 5 bases, leaving 10 bases of the junction unmatched. The germline V gene encodes CDR1 MNHEY and CDR2 SMNVEV (reference sequence). This CDR3 contains 17 residues. CDR3 sequence (DNA): TGTGCCAGCAGTACCCGGACTAGCGGGAGCTCTTCCAATGAGCAGTTCTTC. Its translation: CASSTRTSGSSSNEQFF.

This clone has more than one count but fewer than ten. V is TRBV27 and J is TRBJ2-3; 7 nucleotides agree with TRBD2. Germline CDR1 and CDR2: MNHEY and SMNVEV (reference sequence). V gave up 7 bases and J gave up 1 base; unmatched junction bases: 14. The CDR3 consists of 17 residues. CDR3: CASKDPFQGGGTDTQYF. Here the CDR3 DNA reads TGTGCCAGCAAGGACCCATTTCAGGGAGGGGGCACAGATACGCAGTATTTT.

The rearrangement uses TRBV7-9 and TRBJ1-6, with no clear D. This CDR3 region has 14 residues. Deletions cut 3 bases from V and 7 bases from J, with 10 bases between. In germline, CDR1 is SEHNR, CDR2 FQNEAQ (reference sequence). CDR3 region: CASSFEGGNSPLHF. The CDR3 DNA follows: TGTGCCAGCAGCTTTGAGGGAGGAAATTCACCCCTCCACTTT. The variable domain in full, completed from reference TRBV7-9 and TRBJ1-6, reads DTGVSQNPRHKITKRGQNVTFRCDPISEHNRLYWYRQTLGQGPEFLTYFQNEAQLEKSRLLSDRFSAERPKGSFSTLEIQRTEQGDSAMYLCASSFEGGNSPLHFGNGTRLTVT.

This chain uses TRBV6-2 or TRBV6-3 with TRBJ2-7; weak D call: TRBD1 (6 bases). Germline-derived CDR1 and CDR2 are MNHEY and SVGEGT. This CDR3 comprises 16 residues. The germline V and J ends were trimmed by 6 bases and 0 bases, with 18 bases remaining between them. CDR3: CASSLTQGISSYEQYF. The CDR3 region has the DNA TGTGCCAGCAGCCTTACTCAGGGGATTAGCTCCTACGAGCAGTACTTC.

The chain has TRBV7-2 and TRBJ2-1; D is possibly TRBD2 (6 bases). CDR1 is SGHTA and CDR2 is FQGNSA in the germline V gene. This CDR3 has 13 residues. V was clipped by 7 bases and J by 3 bases, with 10 bases between them. CDR3 loop: CASKEGFYNEQFF. Written as DNA, the CDR3 is TGTGCCAGCAAGGAGGGGTTCTACAATGAGCAGTTCTTC.